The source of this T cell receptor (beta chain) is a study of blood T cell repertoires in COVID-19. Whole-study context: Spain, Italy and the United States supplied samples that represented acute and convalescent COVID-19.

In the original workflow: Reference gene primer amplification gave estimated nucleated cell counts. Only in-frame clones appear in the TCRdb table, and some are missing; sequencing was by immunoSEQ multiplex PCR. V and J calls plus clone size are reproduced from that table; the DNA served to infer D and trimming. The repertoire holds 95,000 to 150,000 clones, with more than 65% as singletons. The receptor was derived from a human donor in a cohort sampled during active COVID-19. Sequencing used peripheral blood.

In DNA form, the CDR3 reads TGTGCCAGCTCACCGGTCACCGGGGCAGATACGCAGTATTTT. Protein: CASSPVTGADTQYF. This sequence joins TRBV18 and TRBJ2-3; D might be TRBD2 (5 bases). The CDR3 is 14 residues long. In germline, CDR1 is KGHSH, CDR2 LQKENI. Trimming took off 3 bases at V and 4 bases at J, with 11 bases between the two ends.